Only a few counts were recorded for the clone carrying this T cell receptor beta chain. With a much larger clone just one base away, this may be a read error. No cell sorting was done before RNA was extracted from the tissue. The normal lung tissue was taken more than 3 cm from the tumor edge. The sample belongs to a study of tumor and adjacent non-tumor tissue in lung cancer. Study-wide context: There were some 11 adenocarcinoma, a couple of squamous cell carcinoma and 1 small cell lung cancer cases.

A modified ARM-PCR protocol with three rounds of nested PCR amplified TCRbeta. TCRdb passed the multiplex PCR reads through MiXCR, listing each CDR3 protein once. The table shows about 60,000 distinct CDR3 sequences, with around 64% occurring only once. There are 14 residues in the CDR3. V is TRBV12-3 or TRBV12-4 and J is TRBJ2-7, with TRBD1 matching over 10 bases. This receptor was obtained from a man between 65 and 85 years old with non-small cell lung cancer. Specimen: distant non-tumor lung tissue. The CDR3 spells CVSCLGQGAYEQYF. In DNA, the CDR3 is TGTGTCAGCTGCCTCGGACAGGGGGCCTACGAGCAGTACTTC.